This entry features one T cell receptor beta chain sequence. Its antigen remains unidentified. A much larger clone sits a single nucleotide away, making a read error possible. Sequencing was performed on an Illumina HiSeq 1500. In TCRdb, the public reads were trimmed at Q25 with fastp and aligned with MiXCR, with productive beta chains retained. Merged by CDR3 protein, the rows form single entries marked with the most common genes and DNA. This sample is represented by 350,000 to 450,000 distinct CDR3 sequences; approximately 18% of them were singletons. The ten top clones hold approximately 10% of the sample. The data belong to a study of T cell repertoires in cytomegalovirus infection (dated by TCRdb to about 2019). Regarding the study in general: Because public TCR beta signatures pointed to carriage of CMV infection together with the matching HLA type, the HLA type of each donor mattered for the analysis.

The study at large found these results: In both this cohort and an independent cohort of some 350 donors, the cumulative frequency of public TCR beta family members distinguished carriers of CMV infection plus the relevant HLA type. In the ex vivo response, HLA-C-restricted CMV-specific TCR beta clonotypes were dominant, and in two of eight donors the single most frequent clonotype came from this HLA-C-restricted group.

This TCR came from a human donor in good health (CMV status not recorded). Some clones in this sample may be carry-over from other donors' samples. The sample consisted of PBMCs.

The CDR3 amino acid sequence is: CARSLVGSTEAFF. The nucleotide sequence is TGTGCCAGAAGCTTAGTGGGCAGTACTGAAGCTTTCTTT. The V and J genes are TRBV7-2 and TRBJ1-1, with an unclear D gene assignment. Taken from the germline V gene, the CDR1 and CDR2 loops are SGHTA and FQGNSA. Spanning cysteine to phenylalanine, the CDR3 consists of 13 amino acids. Only the CDR3 DNA is retained, 39 bases long and in frame from the first base.